The clone carrying this T cell receptor (beta chain) is medium-sized by share. Its antigen is still unknown. As originally analysed: Variation in CDR3 across clinicopathological groups served as the basis for constructing a distant-metastasis classifier in papillary thyroid cancer. From the PCR reads, TCRdb re-called clones with MiXCR. In this record, the V and J calls reflect TCRdb's handling and not the investigators' own analysis. This sample carries around 13,000 clones, 12% of them seen once, and the ten largest clones take about 30%. These data originate in a study of metastatic and nonmetastatic thyroid tumors. Study as a whole: Across peripheral blood and tumor or nodule tissue samples taken from malignant and benign thyroid patients, the repertoires were compared with one another.

General study findings and limits: When malignant thyroid tumors were compared with benign nodules, TCR beta diversity was reportedly significantly higher in the malignant tumors. This held in both blood and tumor samples.

The CDR3 sequence is 17 residues long. Germline-derived CDR1 and CDR2 are WNHNN and SYGVQD (reference sequence). The germline V and J ends were trimmed by 0 bases and 6 bases, with 18 bases remaining between them. The entire patient cohort was treatment-naive prior to thyroid surgery. The sequencing input was blood. The rearrangement uses TRBV10-1 and TRBJ2-1; D might be TRBD1 or TRBD2, each matching 5 bases. This receptor was taken from a female donor with papillary thyroid cancer or a benign thyroid nodule (not recorded which). Some clones in this sample may be carry-over from other donors' samples. The CDR3 loop reads CASSESIAGTGINEQFF. The CDR3 coding sequence is TGCGCCAGCAGTGAGTCGATAGCAGGGACGGGAATCAATGAGCAGTTCTTC.